This T cell receptor (beta chain) was identified in a study of blood T cell repertoires in COVID-19 (dated by TCRdb to the early 2020s). A note on the overall study: Samples covering the acute and convalescent phases of COVID-19 were provided by collaborators in the United States, Italy and Spain. The prospective study material was composed of cDNA or gDNA derived from T cells, B-cell-depleted T cells, or PBMCs. Deeply sampled blood TCRbeta repertoires from subjects exposed to, actively infected with, or recovered from COVID-19 were included in the dataset. The repertoires were made available in a free public database intended to serve as a resource for research on the immune response to SARS-CoV-2. Samples were obtained from the ongoing ImmuneRACE study (first 160 participants) and from over a thousand subjects provided by 6 global collaborators. Sample metadata almost always included a de-identified subject ID, COVID-19 status, age in years and sex. Where available, HLA class I and class II types were taken from metadata supplied by the sample provider and were not determined by assay-based typing. What the authors observed across the whole study: The amount of clinical and demographic metadata varied by source and participant and was provided uncurated.

CDR1 and CDR2 are read off the germline V gene as ENHRY and SYGVKD. The CDR3 spans 14 residues, from the cysteine through the phenylalanine. The only DNA kept is the CDR3, 42 bases in frame from the first base. V ends up 4 bases short and J 8 bases short, with an unmatched junction base count of 6. Whole blood was collected in K2EDTA tubes by collaborating institutions according to the institutions' own protocols. For TCRbeta analysis, collaborators shipped samples in one of three forms: frozen whole blood, isolated PBMCs, or DNA extracted from either of those sample types. TCRbeta CDR3 regions were amplified from genomic DNA using the immunoSEQ Assay, a bias-controlled multiplex PCR. As for the original processing: The number of nucleated cells in each sample was estimated by amplification of reference gene primers within the assay. To quantify the absolute abundance of each unique TCRbeta CDR3 rearrangement, sequence reads were collapsed and filtered. Productive Simpson clonality was computed per sample as the square root of Simpson's diversity index over productive rearrangements. This immuneACCESS table, as held by TCRdb, lists in-frame sequences with V and J called but not all clones. Of the missing ones, under half trace to an unresolved V gene in checked studies; the others have no known cause. The DNA gave D and trimming, while V, J and clone size come from that table. This sample lists about 210,000 clones; roughly 78% were detected once. 9.5% to 15% of the sample lies in the top ten.

Regarding this clone: What this receptor recognizes is not known. Per-nucleotide qualities are absent, and no much larger clonotype sits a single base away.

Sequenced sample: peripheral blood. The chain employs TRBV10-3 and TRBJ2-1; 9 central nucleotides agree with TRBD2. The sequence came from a woman between 35 and 50 years old with acute or convalescent COVID-19. The CDR3 reads as follows: CAISGRIAGDEQFF. The DNA sequence is given as TGTGCCATCAGTGGGAGAATAGCGGGAGATGAGCAGTTCTTC.